Only a few counts were recorded for the clone carrying this T cell receptor (beta chain). Its antigen is unknown. The source of the sample is a study of vaccination and CD4 T cells after COVID-19. Study information: Median time from COVID diagnosis to post-COVID sampling was under 120 days (35 to 161). The cells in question were stimulated using overlapping spike peptides derived from SARS-CoV-2, HCoV-NL63, HCoV-OC43 and HCoV-229E.

Cultured CD4+ T cells had their DNA profiled by the Oncomine TCR Beta short-read assay. TCRdb itself ran the PCR reads through MiXCR, one entry per CDR3 protein. Among roughly 13,000 distinct CDR3 sequences, about 60% were seen once, and the ten largest hold around 6.2%. As for treatment: roughly 10-day PBMC culture with coronavirus spike peptide pools or control peptides (ViraFEST assay). Peptide pools at 9.5 to 10 ug/ml stimulated 2 million or so PBMCs per well with about 9.1 IU/ml IL-2. Study-wide findings and caveats: Detection of a median roughly 85% of reactive clones in convalescent patients was confined to the period after vaccination.

Germline V gene sequence: CDR1 DFQATT, CDR2 SNEGSKA (reference sequence). V gave up 6 bases and J gave up 0 bases, with 12 bases separating them. CDR3 size: 14 residues. The chain is built from TRBV20-1 and TRBJ1-3, with D possibly TRBD1 on 6 matching bases. The source of this sequence is a human donor who had recovered from COVID-19. Specimen: CD4+ T cells from blood, cultured in vitro. CDR3 in amino acids: CSAPGEGSGNTIYF. The DNA for the CDR3 is TGCAGTGCACCAGGGGAGGGCTCTGGAAACACCATATATTTT.